One sample yielded the 27 T cell receptor beta chains listed below, sequenced in a study of blood T cells in healthy people across ages. Combining a sample-barcoded 5' primer with a J-beta primer mix, a second PCR ran for roughly 6 to 11 cycles. TCRdb called the 5' RACE reads again in MiXCR, with one record for every CDR3 protein. The sample gives about 1.4 million distinct CDR3 sequences, roughly 64% of which show up once; about 6.3% is in the top ten. The sequenced sample was blood. The receptor source for this set is a man aged 18 to 35 in good health.

This clonotype was detected only a few times. J is TRBJ1-1 and V is TRBV29-1; D gene unclear. The CDR3 loop spans 14 amino acids. Trimming shortened V by 3 bases and J by 1 base, and 12 bases separated the two germline ends. The germline gives CDR1 SQVTM, CDR2 ANQGSEA. CDR3 DNA: TGCAGCGTTGAGATAGGACCGACGAACACTGAAGCTTTCTTT. Its translation is CSVEIGPTNTEAFF. The whole variable domain, filled in from reference TRBV29-1 and TRBJ1-1, reads SAVISQKPSRDICQRGTSLTIQCQVDSQVTMMFWYRQQPGQSLTLIATANQGSEATYESGFVIDKFPISRPNLTFSTLTVSNMSPEDSSIYLCSVEIGPTNTEAFFGQGTRLTVV.

The rearrangement links TRBV25-1 to TRBJ2-5; no definite D call. Germline V lookup: CDR1 MGHDK, CDR2 SYGVNS. Trimming pared 7 bases from V and 2 bases from J, leaving 8 bases between. The CDR3 runs to 12 residues. The CDR3 DNA follows: TGTGCCAGCACAGTCAGGCAAGAGACCCAGTACTTC. Translating it yields CASTVRQETQYF.

V is TRBV20-1 and J is TRBJ1-5, with D unclear. V lost 4 bases to trimming and J lost 4 bases, with 14 bases between them. Per the germline V gene, CDR1 is DFQATT and CDR2 is SNEGSKA (reference sequence). CDR3 length equals 14 residues. CDR3 sequence reads: CSAIEINRNQPQHF. CDR3 DNA: TGCAGTGCTATCGAGATTAACAGAAATCAGCCCCAGCATTTT.

This clonotype occurred a few times. The V gene is TRBV20-1, the J gene TRBJ2-1; D remains unclear. CDR1 and CDR2 (germline): DFQATT, SNEGSKA (reference sequence). V shed 3 bases and J shed 6 bases, with 9 bases lying between them. The CDR3 loop spans 12 amino acids. CDR3 DNA: TGCAGTGCTAGGAGTACACTCAATGAGCAGTTCTTC. It encodes CSARSTLNEQFF.

The chain couples TRBV5-1 to TRBJ2-5, with D perhaps matching TRBD1 (6 bases). V lost 2 bases, J lost 4 bases, and 9 bases lay in between. Germline V gene data show CDR1 as SGHRS and CDR2 as YFSETQ. The CDR3 is made up of 13 amino acids. The CDR3 loop reads CASSFSGAETQYF. CDR3 in DNA: TGCGCCAGCAGCTTTTCAGGGGCAGAGACCCAGTACTTC.

The V and J genes are TRBV10-3 and TRBJ1-1; 7 bases map to TRBD1. V dropped 6 bases and J dropped 5; count of bases not matched to a gene: 12. The CDR3 spans 15 residues. In germline, CDR1 is ENHRY, CDR2 SYGVKD. The CDR3 DNA sequence: TGTGCCATCAGCCGGACAGGTTCGGAGTCGACTGAAGCTTTCTTT. It is translated as CAISRTGSESTEAFF.

V gene TRBV28 combines with J gene TRBJ2-5; D is unresolved. The J call may be mistaken, given a closer DNA end match to TRBJ2-4. The germline V gene has CDR1 MDHEN and CDR2 SYDVKM. This CDR3 is 13 amino acids long. CDR3 DNA sequence: TGTGCCAGCAGAAAGGGTAGTCAGTTCATTCAGTACTTC. It translates to CASRKGSQFIQYF.

This chain connects TRBV12-3 or TRBV12-4 to TRBJ1-1; D unclear. V lost 1 base and J lost 7, with 10 bases in between. The CDR3 contains 13 residues. The CDR3 protein is CASSLGGMDEAFF. CDR3 DNA sequence: TGTGCCAGCAGTTTAGGAGGCATGGATGAAGCTTTCTTT.

This chain connects TRBV6-2 or TRBV6-3 to TRBJ2-4; TRBD1 matches 10 bases. The J call may not be correct, given that the DNA end is closer to TRBJ2-7. This CDR3 is 16 amino acids long. Per germline, CDR1 MNHEY and CDR2 SVGEGT. The CDR3 reads CASSYPTGGYSYEQYF. The CDR3 coding sequence is TGTGCCAGCAGTTACCCGACAGGGGGCTATTCTTACGAGCAGTACTTC.

The chain combines TRBV11-2 with TRBJ2-1; D gene ambiguous. In germline, CDR1 is SGHAT, CDR2 FQNNGV. This CDR3 has 14 residues. With 4 bases removed from V and 4 bases from J, the gap between germline ends came to 11 bases. The CDR3 sequence is CASSSPAHYNEQFF. DNA of the CDR3: TGTGCCAGCAGCTCCCCAGCGCATTACAATGAGCAGTTCTTC.

The chain employs TRBV7-2 and TRBJ2-7; 7 bases fit TRBD2. The J call is doubtful: the DNA matches TRBJ2-5 better. Germline CDR1 and CDR2: SGHTA and FQGNSA. The CDR3 totals 15 residues. As DNA, the CDR3 is TGTGCCAGCAGCTTAGGCGCTAGCGGAGGAGAGACCCAGTACTTC. This codes for CASSLGASGGETQYF.

CDR3 DNA sequence: TGCGCCAGCAGCTTGGCTGCCGGGACAGGGACCTACGAGCAGTACTTC. It translates to CASSLAAGTGTYEQYF. V gene TRBV5-1 combines with J gene TRBJ2-5, with 9 nucleotides matching TRBD1. The DNA end favors TRBJ2-7, so the J call may be wrong. CDR1 and CDR2 from the germline V gene are SGHRS and YFSETQ. CDR3 length: 16 residues.

The J gene is TRBJ2-7, the V gene TRBV27; 9 bases line up with TRBD1. The CDR3 runs to 15 residues. From germline, CDR1 is MNHEY and CDR2 SMNVEV (reference sequence). The V and J ends lost 1 base and 2 bases, in that order; junction bases with no gene match: 3. CDR3 nucleotide sequence: TGTGCCAGCAGTTTATACGGGACAGGGCCCTACGAGCAGTACTTC. It encodes CASSLYGTGPYEQYF.

The V call is TRBV9, the J call TRBJ2-3; TRBD2 is a possible D gene (7 bases). The CDR3 has 17 amino acids. Germline V lookup: CDR1 SGDLS, CDR2 YYNGEE. V was clipped by 0 bases and J by 4 bases, with 18 bases between them. CDR3 DNA sequence: TGTGCCAGCAGCGTAGCGGGGGGCGAGTTTTCCTCAGATACGCAGTATTTT. Translated: CASSVAGGEFSSDTQYF.

This clonotype came up a few times. The J gene is TRBJ2-5, the V gene TRBV29-1, with D possibly matching TRBD1 (5 bases). V was pared by 4 bases and J by 0 bases, with 9 bases between. The CDR3 runs to 13 residues. The germline CDR1 and CDR2 sequences are SQVTM and ANQGSEA. CDR3 nucleotides: TGCAGCGTTGCCAGGGTCAACCAAGAGACCCAGTACTTC. Translating gives CSVARVNQETQYF.

The chain carries TRBV20-1 and TRBJ1-4; D call uncertain. CDR3 length equals 12 residues. Germline CDR1 and CDR2: DFQATT and SNEGSKA (reference sequence). Trimming removed 4 bases at V and 5 bases at J, with 8 bases between. The CDR3 coding sequence is TGCAGTGCTATCAGAACAAATGAAAAACTGTTTTTT. Translating it yields CSAIRTNEKLFF.

This clonotype turned up a few times. The chain is built from TRBV7-2 and TRBJ2-7; no clear D. From germline, CDR1 is SGHTA and CDR2 FQGNSA. The CDR3 covers 13 residues. The germline V and J ends were trimmed by 3 bases and 5 bases, with 11 bases remaining between them. The CDR3 DNA reads as TGTGCCAGCAGCTTGAGCCCCAAGGACGAGCAGTACTTC. Protein: CASSLSPKDEQYF.

The V call is TRBV12-3 or TRBV12-4, the J call TRBJ2-1; D not certain. The V end was cut by 2 bases, the J end by 2 bases, with 10 bases between. There are 15 residues in the CDR3. The CDR3: CASSLYKATYNEQFF. The CDR3 DNA follows: TGTGCCAGCAGTTTATATAAGGCCACCTACAATGAGCAGTTCTTC.

The chain joins TRBV7-9 to TRBJ2-2; TRBD1 or TRBD2 may be the D gene (5 bases each). The ends were cut back, 3 bases at V and 4 bases at J, with 12 bases in the middle. Germline values: CDR1 SEHNR, CDR2 FQNEAQ (reference sequence). CDR3 length equals 15 residues. The CDR3 reads CASSFFAGTTGELFF. DNA of the CDR3: TGTGCCAGCAGCTTTTTCGCAGGGACCACCGGGGAGCTGTTTTTT.

This clonotype was counted between two and nine times. J is TRBJ2-7 and V is TRBV4-1; 8 bases match TRBD1. The ends lost 2 bases at V and 6 bases at J; junction bases unmatched: 6. CDR3 length equals 14 residues. Germline CDR1 and CDR2: MGHRA and YSYEKL. Here the CDR3 DNA reads TGCGCCAGCAGCCAAAGCCCCACAGGGGGCGAGCAGTACTTC. Translated: CASSQSPTGGEQYF.

The chain uses TRBV6-1 and TRBJ2-4; the match to TRBD1 covers 8 bases. The CDR3 length is 13 residues. Germline CDR1 MNHNS, CDR2 SASEGT. Trimming took 10 bases from V and 4 from J; bases not matched to a gene: 6. This CDR3 reads CATKTGAKNIQYF. CDR3 DNA: TGTGCCACCAAGACAGGGGCGAAAAACATTCAGTACTTC.

The chain combines TRBV27 with TRBJ2-1, with D perhaps matching TRBD2 (6 bases). Deletions cut 4 bases from V and 3 bases from J, with 16 bases between. CDR3 length: 16 residues. Germline values: CDR1 MNHEY, CDR2 SMNVEV (reference sequence). For the CDR3, the DNA is TGTGCCAGCAGTTCGGACTACAACACGGTCTACAATGAGCAGTTCTTC. This translates into CASSSDYNTVYNEQFF.

The genes are TRBV7-9 and TRBJ2-3, with TRBD2 as a possible D gene (6 bases). Germline CDR1 and CDR2: SEHNR and FQNEAQ (reference sequence). The V and J ends lost 1 base and 6 bases respectively, with 17 bases between them. The CDR3 runs 16 residues. The CDR3 region has the DNA TGTGCCAGCAGCTTAGTGGAGGGACCCACTGGGGATACGCAGTATTTT. It encodes CASSLVEGPTGDTQYF.

V and J are TRBV7-9 and TRBJ2-3; D is unclear. The CDR3 is 16 residues long. CDR1 is SEHNR, CDR2 FQNEAQ, per germline (reference sequence). V lost 1 base and J lost 0, with 11 bases in between. The CDR3 DNA reads TGTGCCAGCAGCTTAGTCGACTCAACTAGCACAGATACGCAGTATTTT. Translation: CASSLVDSTSTDTQYF.

V usage is TRBV11-2 and J usage is TRBJ2-2, with D unclear. Germline V gene sequence: CDR1 SGHAT, CDR2 FQNNGV. The CDR3 totals 13 residues. The V gene lost 4 bases and the J gene lost 7 bases, with 10 bases spanning the gap. CDR3: CASSWSGFGELFF. In DNA form, the CDR3 reads TGTGCCAGCAGCTGGAGTGGGTTCGGGGAGCTGTTTTTT.

This chain links TRBV5-1 with TRBJ2-7; D ambiguous. V was pared by 0 bases and J by 5 bases, with 18 bases between. CDR1 SGHRS and CDR2 YFSETQ come from the germline V gene. This CDR3 is built from 16 residues. The CDR3 DNA reads TGCGCCAGCAGCTTGGGCGGTGTGAGTTCGAGAAACGAGCAGTACTTC. Translation gives CASSLGGVSSRNEQYF.

The V gene is TRBV20-1, the J gene TRBJ2-3; weak D call: TRBD2 (5 bases). The CDR3 has 14 amino acids. Germline-derived CDR1 and CDR2 are DFQATT and SNEGSKA (reference sequence). Trimming cost V 1 base and J 0 bases, with 8 bases left between them. The CDR3 reads CSARGAASTDTQYF. The CDR3 region has the DNA TGCAGTGCTAGAGGAGCGGCTAGCACAGATACGCAGTATTTT.